This T cell receptor (beta chain) was sequenced during a study of cytomegalovirus exposure and HLA in healthy donors. The study, taken as a whole, reports: In an earlier analysis, about 90% or about 30%: the productive usage of most TCR beta V segments. V- and J-gene trimming of TCR beta was linked (in a later analysis) to a missense DCLRE1C variant.

CDR3 length: 13 amino acids. Germline V gives CDR1 SGHAT, CDR2 FQNNGV. Deletions cut 1 base from V and 2 bases from J, with 6 bases between. PCR involved 60 Vbeta and 13 Jbeta primers. Generated by immunoSEQ multiplex PCR, the TCRdb table keeps only in-frame clones and is missing some. This sample's table has some 200,000 clones. A note on this clone: As yet, its antigen is unknown.

Sequencing used PBMCs. V and J are TRBV11-2 and TRBJ2-7; D remains unclear. The source of this sequence is a girl aged 2 to 10 in good health and CMV-seropositive. The CDR3 DNA reads TGTGCCAGCAGCTTAGGTATCCCCTACGAGCAGTACTTC. Translating gives CASSLGIPYEQYF.